This T cell receptor beta chain was sequenced during a study of human T cells and chemical hapten exposure. On the study more broadly: Each week of the roughly 26-week study, patients had diphenylcyclopropenone applied to the scalp.

Study results and caveats: High-frequency TCRs, those above 1 in 1000, stayed the same after DPC sensitization.

Time point meaning: patch test 1, 2 weeks after DPC sensitization. The sample's treatment: therapeutic diphenylcyclopropenone sensitization with weekly scalp DPC. This CDR3 is 14 amino acids long. The germline V gene encodes CDR1 MNHEY and CDR2 SVGAGI. TCRdb re-called the RACE reads through MiXCR, storing one row per CDR3 protein. The table lists 300,000 to 450,000 distinct CDR3 sequences, around 4.8% of them singletons. Concerning this clonotype: Its antigen remains unknown.

The specimen comprised whole blood, sampled in connection with sensitization to the hapten diphenylcyclopropenone (DPC). The chain employs TRBV6-5 and TRBJ2-2; TRBD1 matches 7 bases. The TCR originated in a woman between 50 and 59 years old with alopecia areata. Some clones in this sample may be carry-over from other donors' samples. CDR3 sequence (DNA): TGTGTCACTAGGGGGCAAACGAACACCGGGGAGCTGTTTTTT. Protein sequence: CVTRGQTNTGELFF.